What follows are 14 T cell receptor beta chains derived from one specimen sequenced in a study of blood T cell repertoires in COVID-19. TCRdb's copy holds only in-frame clones and misses some; the assay was immunoSEQ multiplex PCR. In the table there are a few hundred thousand clones, about 86% of which are singletons. Sample: PBMCs or T cells enriched from blood (not recorded which). These receptors all come from a man aged 25-45 years with acute COVID-19.

The V and J genes are TRBV5-1 and TRBJ1-6; possibly TRBD1 for D (5 bases). Germline CDR1 SGHRS, CDR2 YFSETQ. CDR3 length: 14 residues. V was pared by 2 bases and J by 8 bases, with 11 bases between. The CDR3 spells CASSFPGQDSPLHF. CDR3 DNA: TGCGCCAGCAGCTTCCCCGGACAAGATTCACCCCTCCACTTT.

The rearrangement uses TRBV11-3 and TRBJ2-1, with 7 bases lining up with TRBD2. The V gene's germline CDR1 is SGHNT and CDR2 YENEEA. The CDR3 has 15 amino acids. Trimming at V came to 3 bases and at J to 3 bases, leaving 5 bases not matched to a gene. The CDR3 here is CASSFKSGVYNEQFF. Written as DNA, the CDR3 is TGTGCCAGCAGCTTTAAAAGCGGGGTCTACAATGAGCAGTTCTTC. Full variable domain (rest looked up from reference TRBV11-3 and TRBJ2-1): EAGVVQSPRYKIIEKKQPVAFWCNPISGHNTLYWYLQNLGQGPELLIRYENEEAVDDSQLPKDRFSAERLKGVDSTLKIQPAELGDSAVYLCASSFKSGVYNEQFFGPGTRLTVL.

This clone has only one observation. This chain joins TRBV28 and TRBJ1-2, with TRBD1 matching 8 bases. The CDR3 covers 15 residues. CDR1 MDHEN and CDR2 SYDVKM come from the germline V gene. V was clipped by 7 bases and J by 2 bases; unmatched bases: 9. CDR3 sequence: CASTVGQGRNYGYTF. The CDR3 region has the DNA TGTGCCAGCACCGTCGGACAGGGTAGAAACTATGGCTACACCTTC.

The chain has TRBV18 and TRBJ1-1, with TRBD1 identical over 7 bases. V gave up 5 bases and J gave up 5 bases; unmatched junction bases: 8. The CDR3 is 14 residues long. Germline V CDR1 and CDR2: KGHSH, LQKENI. The CDR3 sequence is CASSNRDRRTEAFF. The CDR3 bases are TGTGCCAGCTCAAACCGGGACAGAAGAACTGAAGCTTTCTTT.

This clone was counted between two and nine times. V and J are TRBV12-3 or TRBV12-4 and TRBJ2-3; 7 bases fit TRBD1. This CDR3 spans 13 amino acids. After removal of 5 bases from V and 6 bases from J, the junction contained 5 bases not matched to a gene. The CDR3 here is CASSQQGSDTQYF. The CDR3, as DNA: TGTGCCAGCAGTCAACAGGGGTCGGATACGCAGTATTTT.

CDR3 coding DNA: TGTGCCACCAGTGAGCCACAGGGGACTGAAGCTTTCTTT. Protein sequence: CATSEPQGTEAFF. The J gene is TRBJ1-1, the V gene TRBV24-1, with TRBD1 identical over 7 bases. V lost 4 bases, J lost 5 bases, and 3 bases stayed unmatched. The CDR3 is 13 amino acids. Germline lookup yields CDR1 KGHDR and CDR2 SFDVKD.

The rearrangement joins TRBV5-1 to TRBJ1-4; 7 nucleotides match TRBD1. V was clipped by 5 bases and J by 7 bases; unmatched bases: 5. Germline assignment: CDR1 SGHRS and CDR2 YFSETQ. The CDR3 covers 13 residues. The CDR3 reads CASSQRQGEKLFF. In DNA, the CDR3 is TGCGCCAGCAGTCAACGACAGGGTGAAAAACTGTTTTTT.

On this clone itself: The junction shows a germline mismatch at one end, possibly a read error. The chain joins TRBV6-2 or TRBV6-3 to TRBJ2-5; possible D gene TRBD1, 6 bases. This CDR3 contains 12 residues. CDR1 MNHEY and CDR2 SVGEGT come from the germline V gene. As DNA, the CDR3 is TGTGCCAGCAGTTACGCAGGGACAAGCGCCGACTTC. Translated: CASSYAGTSADF.

The gene calls are TRBV11-3 and TRBJ2-6, with unresolved D. This CDR3 is built from 14 residues. Between the trimmed V and J ends, which lost 6 bases and 0 bases, there was a span of 6 bases. Per the germline V gene, CDR1 is SGHNT and CDR2 is YENEEA. Here the CDR3 DNA reads TGTGCCAGCAGTCAGGACTCTGGGGCCAACGTCCTGACTTTC. Protein: CASSQDSGANVLTF.

V gene TRBV4-1 combines with J gene TRBJ2-3, with D tentatively TRBD1 (5 bases). V was clipped by 5 bases and J by 0 bases, with 15 bases between them. From germline, CDR1 is MGHRA and CDR2 YSYEKL. The CDR3 extends over 16 amino acids. DNA for the CDR3: TGCGCCAGCAGCGAAACGATGACAGCTAGCACAGATACGCAGTATTTT. Translated: CASSETMTASTDTQYF.

This clone was seen once. This sequence joins TRBV24-1 and TRBJ2-1; 8 positions match TRBD2. The CDR3 is 14 residues long. V lost 7 bases, J lost 6 bases, and 7 bases stayed unmatched. CDR1 and CDR2 (germline): KGHDR, SFDVKD. In DNA, the CDR3 is TGTGCCACCAGCCCAGCGGGAGCACTCAATGAGCAGTTCTTC. Its protein product is CATSPAGALNEQFF.

The rearrangement joins TRBV6-5 to TRBJ1-1; possibly TRBD1 for D (5 bases). The CDR3 contains 11 residues. Germline CDR1 and CDR2: MNHEY and SVGAGI. V was clipped by 6 bases and J by 7 bases, with 9 bases between them. The CDR3 nucleotides read TGTGCCAGCAGGTCGACAGTTGAAGCTTTCTTT. Amino acid sequence: CASRSTVEAFF.

J is TRBJ1-2 and V is TRBV2; D not certain. Germline-derived CDR1 and CDR2 are SNHLY and FYNNEI. The ends were cut back, 1 base at V and 6 bases at J, with 9 bases in the middle. There are 13 residues in the CDR3. The CDR3 spells CASSEEATNGYTF. CDR3 in DNA: TGTGCCAGCAGTGAAGAGGCAACTAATGGCTACACCTTC. Looking up the rest from reference TRBV2 and TRBJ1-2 gives the full variable domain: EPEVTQTPSHQVTQMGQEVILRCVPISNHLYFYWYRQILGQKVEFLVSFYNNEISEKSEIFDDQFSVERPDGSNFTLKIRSTKLEDSAMYFCASSEEATNGYTFGSGTRLTVV.

The chain is built from TRBV7-8 and TRBJ1-5, with D hard to call. V lost 5 bases, J lost 0 bases, and 11 bases lay in between. CDR1 is SGHVS and CDR2 is FQNEAQ in the germline V gene. CDR3 length: 15 amino acids. The CDR3 sequence is CASSPRSYSNQPQHF. The CDR3, as DNA: TGTGCCAGCAGCCCCCGGTCTTATAGCAATCAGCCCCAGCATTTT.